This TCR beta chain was sequenced during a study of blood T cell repertoires in COVID-19. Study background: Sites across the United States, Italy and Spain contributed samples from acute and convalescent COVID-19. T cells, B-cell-depleted T cells, or PBMCs provided the cDNA or gDNA that served as material.

The authors' processing: Amplification from reference gene primers served as the basis for estimated nucleated cell counts. The protocol was immunoSEQ multiplex PCR, while the TCRdb copy is restricted to in-frame clones and leaves out a portion. V and J calls and clone size are those listed in that table; D and trimming were worked out from the DNA. Here the sample spans 150,000 to 200,000 clones, more than 85% being singletons. CDR3 length: 15 residues. The germline V gene has CDR1 WNHNN and CDR2 SYGVQD (reference sequence). V shed 5 bases and J 7 bases; nucleotides not matched to a gene: 10. This receptor was identified in a young man with acute or convalescent COVID-19. V is TRBV10-1 and J is TRBJ2-5; 10 nucleotides align to TRBD2. Sequencing input: peripheral blood. CDR3 sequence reads: CASSSASGGPGTQYF. The CDR3 nucleotides are TGCGCCAGCAGTTCGGCTAGCGGGGGTCCGGGGACCCAGTACTTC.